The rows below give T cell receptor beta chains drawn from one sample of a study of CD8+ T cells in alopecia areata. Libraries were prepared by immunoSEQ multiplex PCR; TCRdb keeps only in-frame clonotypes and omits some of them. The data show 110,000 or so clones, less than 70% seen once. The sequencing used CD4+ T cells sorted from blood, collected at week 24, from a patient treated with tofacitinib. The receptors come from a human donor with alopecia areata. Both conserved end residues are part of each CDR3. The D gene is left open where the match is weak. Some rows have no size entry. The others give once, few or many, or a class for an expanded clone.

D | J | V | size | CDR3 | DNA
TRBD2 | TRBJ2-3 | TRBV6-1 | few | CASRGLASTDTQYF | TGTGCCAGCAGGGGACTAGCAAGCACAGATACGCAGTATTTT
. | TRBJ2-3 | TRBV5-1 | . | CASSLAPATDTQYF | TGCGCCAGCAGCTTGGCACCCGCCACAGATACGCAGTATTTT
. | TRBJ2-1 | TRBV2 | . | CASSEQTVGHEQFF | TGTGCCAGCAGTGAACAAACAGTCGGCCATGAGCAGTTCTTC
. | TRBJ2-5 | TRBV7-2 | few | CASSLAETQYF | TGTGCCAGCAGCTTAGCAGAGACCCAGTACTTC
. | TRBJ1-5 | TRBV19 | few | CASSKLTAQPQHF | TGTGCCAGTAGTAAGCTCACGGCTCAGCCCCAGCATTTT
TRBD1 | TRBJ2-3 | TRBV10-2 | . | CASSENYRGFADTQYF | TGCGCCAGCAGTGAAAATTACAGGGGGTTCGCAGATACGCAGTATTTT
. | TRBJ1-5 | TRBV7-9 | few | CASSPGGQPQHF | TGTGCCAGCAGCCCGGGAGGACAGCCCCAGCATTTT
. | TRBJ2-1 | TRBV7-9 | . | CASSPSSGRSLSNEQFF | TGTGCCAGCAGCCCCTCGTCGGGACGGTCCTTATCGAATGAGCAGTTCTTC
TRBD1 | TRBJ1-1 | TRBV25-1 | . | CASGRGDRGEAFF | TGTGCCAGCGGGAGGGGGGACAGGGGCGAAGCTTTCTTT
TRBD1 | TRBJ2-5 | TRBV27 | . | CASSWGQGRETQYF | TGTGCCAGCAGTTGGGGACAGGGGCGAGAGACCCAGTACTTC
TRBD2 | TRBJ2-1 | TRBV30 | few | CAWGAWEGNNEQFF | TGTGCCTGGGGGGCTTGGGAGGGCAACAATGAGCAGTTCTTC
. | TRBJ1-2 | TRBV4-1 | many | CASSRIGLRTVYTF | TGCGCCAGCAGCCGAATCGGACTCAGAACGGTCTACACCTTC
TRBD1 | TRBJ1-1 | TRBV5-1 | once | CASSQGDRGNTEAFF | TGCGCCAGCAGCCAGGGGGACAGGGGGAACACTGAAGCTTTCTTT
. | TRBJ1-5 | TRBV5-1 | . | CASSLAPDLNQPQHF | TGCGCCAGCAGCTTGGCCCCGGATTTGAATCAGCCCCAGCATTTT
. | TRBJ2-6 | TRBV6-5 | . | CASRSTGLTNVLTF | TGTGCCAGCAGGTCGACAGGTCTGACCAACGTCCTGACTTTC
TRBD1 | TRBJ1-4 | TRBV15 | . | CATSRGRQGASEKLFF | TGTGCCACCAGCAGAGGGCGACAGGGGGCGAGTGAAAAACTGTTTTTT
. | TRBJ2-5 | TRBV25-1 | few | CASSDAGERETQYF | TGTGCCAGCAGTGACGCCGGGGAAAGAGAGACCCAGTACTTC
. | TRBJ2-2 | TRBV15 | . | CATSRDVTGELFF | TGTGCCACCAGCAGAGATGTTACCGGGGAGCTGTTTTTT
. | TRBJ2-3 | TRBV4-1 | . | CASSHILRGRTDTQYF | TGCGCCAGCAGCCACATCTTACGGGGGCGCACAGATACGCAGTATTTT
. | TRBJ2-7 | TRBV6-5 | . | CASNNEQYF | TGTGCCAGCAATAACGAGCAGTACTTC
. | TRBJ1-3 | TRBV6-5 | once | CASSYGAPSSGNTIYF | TGTGCCAGCAGTTACGGGGCCCCAAGCTCTGGAAACACCATATATTTT
. | TRBJ2-2 | TRBV4-3 | . | CASSPRVSRPGELFF | TGCGCCAGCAGCCCCAGAGTCAGTCGCCCCGGGGAGCTGTTTTTT
. | TRBJ1-5 | TRBV6-6 | few | CAVHRDFNQPQHF | TGTGCCGTTCACAGGGATTTCAATCAGCCCCAGCATTTT
TRBD1 | TRBJ2-2 | TRBV23-1 | . | CASSRGQPNTGELFF | TGCGCCAGCAGCCGGGGACAGCCGAACACCGGGGAGCTGTTTTTT
. | TRBJ1-4 | TRBV7-9 | . | CASSSAGMGDGEKLFF | TGTGCCAGCAGCTCCGCGGGGATGGGCGACGGTGAAAAACTGTTTTTT
TRBD1 | TRBJ1-4 | TRBV2 | . | CASSASHQGANEKLFF | TGTGCCAGCAGTGCCTCCCATCAGGGGGCTAATGAAAAACTGTTTTTT